This TCR beta chain was identified in a study of T-cell reconstitution after alpha-beta-depleted transplantation in children. V was trimmed by 6 bases and J by 3 bases, leaving 20 bases between them. In germline, CDR1 is SQVTM, CDR2 ANQGSEA. The CDR3 extends over 15 amino acids. This clonotype was counted a few times. Unique molecular identifiers were incorporated when the TCRbeta library was constructed. TCRdb ran MiXCR on the PCR reads and lists one entry per CDR3 protein. The data show about 610,000 distinct CDR3 sequences, with roughly a tenth seen just once and less than 5% held by the top ten. This clonotype was obtained from a human donor who donated a stem cell graft to a child with acute myeloid leukemia. The chain is built from TRBV29-1 and TRBJ1-2, with D hard to call. The starting material was PBMCs from the stem cell graft donor, obtained from the stem cell graft. CDR3 DNA sequence: TGCAGCGTGATCCCCACGGCGGTGGTTGACTATGGCTACACCTTC. This sequence encodes CSVIPTAVVDYGYTF.